Shown below are 20 T cell receptor beta chains from a single sample sequenced in a study of breast tumors, draining lymph nodes, adjacent tissues (dated by TCRdb to the mid-2010s). The lymph node samples were taken from the axillary draining lymph nodes of breast cancer patients. Library generation was performed with multiplex PCR. The data were produced on an Illumina HiSeq 2000. TCRdb trimmed the raw reads at Q25, called clones with MiXCR and kept productive beta chains. Under each unique CDR3 protein, matching rows form one entry showing the most common genes and DNA. The sample contains 90,000 to 120,000 distinct CDR3 sequences, roughly 20% of them found a single time. Together, the top ten hold 1% to 1.5% of the sample. The specimen sequenced was axillary lymph node tissue. The receptor source for this set is a female donor with breast cancer. Some clones in this sample may be carry-over from other donors' samples.

This clonotype was seen repeatedly, ten times or more. The chain links TRBV6-5 to TRBJ2-6; no clear D. The CDR3 is made up of 15 amino acids. V lost 5 bases to trimming and J lost 2 bases, with 10 bases between them. Germline V CDR1 and CDR2: MNHEY, SVGAGI. CDR3 bases: TGTGCCAGCAGTCAGGAGAACCCTGGGGCCAACGTCCTGACTTTC. It codes for CASSQENPGANVLTF.

This clonotype was seen repeatedly, ten times or more. V is TRBV2 and J is TRBJ1-2, with 8 bases that match TRBD1. This CDR3 contains 15 residues. Losses at the gene ends were 3 bases for V and 4 bases for J; bases not matched to a gene: 7. In germline, CDR1 is SNHLY, CDR2 FYNNEI. DNA of the CDR3: TGTGCCAGCAGTGACAGGGGGCCTCTAGGCTATGGCTACACCTTC. Translation gives CASSDRGPLGYGYTF.

This clonotype showed up many times. The chain has TRBV5-4 and TRBJ2-3; 7 positions agree with TRBD1. Germline V CDR1 and CDR2: SGHNT, YYREEE (reference sequence). CDR3 length: 15 amino acids. V gave up 4 bases and J gave up 1 base; unmatched junction bases: 6. CDR3 residues: CASSQQGRGTDTQYF. The CDR3 DNA follows: TGTGCCAGCAGCCAACAGGGGCGGGGCACAGATACGCAGTATTTT.

This clonotype was observed at least ten times. This chain joins TRBV9 and TRBJ2-2, with D perhaps TRBD1 (6 bases). V was cut by 0 bases and J by 6 bases, with 9 bases left in between. The CDR3 is 14 amino acids. The V gene's germline CDR1 is SGDLS and CDR2 YYNGEE. The CDR3: CASSVAGGPGELFF. CDR3 coding DNA: TGTGCCAGCAGCGTAGCTGGGGGCCCCGGGGAGCTGTTTTTT.

This clonotype was picked up many times. The rearrangement links TRBV7-3 to TRBJ2-7, with a tentative D call TRBD2 (6 bases). Germline assignment: CDR1 SGHTA and CDR2 FQGTGA. Deletions cut 5 bases from V and 6 bases from J, with 17 bases between. The length of the CDR3 is 14 residues. The CDR3 DNA follows: TGTGCCAGCAGCCTCAGTGGAGGGGATACCGAGCAGTACTTC. Amino acids: CASSLSGGDTEQYF.

This clonotype was found a few times. The rearrangement joins TRBV2 to TRBJ1-6, with TRBD1 as a possible D gene (5 bases). Trimming stripped 8 bases from V and 14 bases from J, with 16 bases between. CDR1 SNHLY and CDR2 FYNNEI come from the germline V gene. This CDR3 has 12 amino acids. The CDR3 loop reads CASGASSRALHF. In DNA form, the CDR3 reads TGTGCCAGCGGGGCCTCCTCTAGGGCCCTCCACTTT. Variable domain in full (rest from reference TRBV2 and TRBJ1-6): EPEVTQTPSHQVTQMGQEVILRCVPISNHLYFYWYRQILGQKVEFLVSFYNNEISEKSEIFDDQFSVERPDGSNFTLKIRSTKLEDSAMYFCASGASSRALHFGNGTRLTVT.

The rearrangement uses TRBV3-1 and TRBJ2-4, with D perhaps TRBD2 (5 bases). V was pared by 3 bases and J by 8 bases, with 11 bases between. The CDR3 sequence is 13 residues long. Germline V gene data show CDR1 as LGHDT and CDR2 as YNNKEL (reference sequence). In nucleotides, the CDR3 is TGTGCCAGCAGCCAGGTAACGAGGGACATTCAGTACTTC. Translating gives CASSQVTRDIQYF.

With respect to this clonotype: A read error may explain this, as a much larger clone is one base away. Because it lacks the conserved phenylalanine or tryptophan at the end, this CDR3 is likely a read error. V is TRBV9 and J is TRBJ2-3; 12 nucleotides align to TRBD2. V trimming: 0 bases; J trimming: 3 bases; junction bases outside the gene matches: 2. The CDR3 has 16 amino acids. Looked up from germline, CDR1 is SGDLS and CDR2 is YYNGEE. The CDR3 here is CASSVGTSGRTDTQYL. The CDR3 coding sequence is TGTGCCAGCAGCGTAGGAACTAGCGGGAGGACAGATACGCAGTATCTT.

The chain has TRBV7-8 and TRBJ2-1, with D perhaps TRBD2 (6 bases). The CDR3 contains 14 residues. CDR1 is SGHVS and CDR2 is FQNEAQ in the germline V gene. The V end lost 5 bases, the J end lost 7 bases, and 15 bases lay between the germline ends. CDR3 in DNA: TGTGCCAGCAGCAATAGCGGCACTAGGAATGAGCAGTTCTTC. Translating it yields CASSNSGTRNEQFF.

This chain connects TRBV19 to TRBJ1-5, with a possible D match to TRBD1 (6 bases). The CDR3 contains 14 residues. The germline gives CDR1 LNHDA, CDR2 SQIVND (reference sequence). V was shortened by 5 bases and J by 1 base, with 9 bases between the two germline ends. Written as DNA, the CDR3 is TGTGCCAGTAGTCATGGACAGAGCAATCAGCCCCAGCATTTT. This encodes CASSHGQSNQPQHF.

Ten or more counts support this clonotype. The rearrangement uses TRBV24-1 and TRBJ1-2; 7 bases are a match to TRBD1. The junction had 8 bases not matched to a gene; V was cut back by 3 bases and J by 2 bases. Germline values: CDR1 KGHDR, CDR2 SFDVKD. The CDR3 sequence is 16 residues long. CDR3 in amino acids: CATSDPRQGKNYGYTF. The DNA for the CDR3 is TGTGCCACCAGTGATCCGAGACAGGGAAAGAACTATGGCTACACCTTC.

The chain has TRBV7-6 and TRBJ2-4, with a possible D match to TRBD2 (6 bases). The length of the CDR3 is 16 residues. Trimming shortened V by 1 base and J by 1 base, and 11 bases separated the two germline ends. The V gene's germline CDR1 is SGHVS and CDR2 FNYEAQ. This chain's CDR3 is CASSLEGGGAKNIQYF. Written as DNA, the CDR3 is TGTGCCAGCAGCTTAGAAGGTGGGGGGGCCAAAAACATTCAGTACTTC.

This clonotype was recorded many times. The gene calls are TRBV7-2 and TRBJ1-2; 9 bases fit TRBD1. The CDR3 spans 14 residues. The J segment lost 5 bases and the V segment lost 1 base, leaving 2 bases of the junction unmatched. Germline CDR1 and CDR2: SGHTA and FQGNSA. Here the CDR3 reads CASSLDRGPYGYTF. DNA for the CDR3: TGTGCCAGCAGCTTAGACAGGGGGCCGTATGGCTACACCTTC.

Details on this clonotype: It may be a read error: a sequence one base away is much more abundant. The V and J genes are TRBV11-2 and TRBJ1-2; D is perhaps TRBD1 (6 bases). CDR3 length: 15 residues. Per the germline V gene, CDR1 is SGHAT and CDR2 is FQNNGV. The CDR3 sequence: CASSSTRTALGGCTF. CDR3 nucleotides: TGTGCCAGCAGCTCTACGCGGACAGCCCTGGGGGGCTGCACCTTC.

This clonotype was seen many times. The chain combines TRBV6-6 with TRBJ1-6; unclear D gene. Trimming took off 0 bases at V and 0 bases at J, with 9 bases between the two ends. The germline V gene has CDR1 MNHNY and CDR2 SVGAGI (reference sequence). This CDR3 is built from 17 residues. The CDR3 DNA reads TGTGCCAGCAGTTACTCGATCAGGAGCTCCTATAATTCACCCCTCCACTTT. Its protein is CASSYSIRSSYNSPLHF.

The chain has TRBV6-5 and TRBJ2-1; 8 bases agree with TRBD2. V trimming: 0 bases; J trimming: 4 bases; junction bases outside the gene matches: 2. This CDR3 has 15 residues. From germline, CDR1 is MNHEY and CDR2 SVGAGI. CDR3 protein: CASSYSGGGYNEQFF. The CDR3 nucleotides read TGTGCCAGCAGTTACTCCGGGGGGGGTTACAATGAGCAGTTCTTC.

This clonotype is a singleton in its sample. This may be a read error, as it is one base from a much larger clone. V gene TRBV5-4 combines with J gene TRBJ2-3; 8 bases agree with TRBD2. V lost 7 bases, J lost 7 bases, and 11 bases stayed unmatched. The length of the CDR3 is 14 residues. Germline values: CDR1 SGHNT, CDR2 YYREEE (reference sequence). The CDR3, as DNA: TGTGCCAGCGGTGACGAGATAGCGGGATATACGCAGTATTTT. Protein product: CASGDEIAGYTQYF. Looking up the rest from reference TRBV5-4 and TRBJ2-3 gives the full variable domain: ETGVTQSPTHLIKTRGQQVTLRCSSQSGHNTVSWYQQALGQGPQFIFQYYREEENGRGNFPPRFSGLQFPNYSSELNVNALELDDSALYLCASGDEIAGYTQYFGPGTRLTVL.

Remarks on this clonotype: Possible read error: a much larger clone is one base away. The rearrangement links TRBV18 to TRBJ1-6; D not resolved. The CDR3 runs 14 residues. The V and J ends lost 2 bases and 5 bases respectively, with 7 bases between them. Germline V lookup: CDR1 KGHSH, CDR2 LQKENI. This chain's CDR3 is CASSPGHNNSPLHF. DNA of the CDR3: TGTGCCAGCTCACCAGGGCACAATAATTCACCCCTCCACTTT.

Ten or more counts support this clonotype. The CDR3 sequence: CASRAASTDTQYF. As DNA, the CDR3 is TGCGCCAGCAGGGCGGCTAGCACAGATACGCAGTATTTT. V usage is TRBV4-1 and J usage is TRBJ2-3; unclear D gene. The length of the CDR3 is 13 residues. Between the trimmed V and J ends, which lost 6 bases and 0 bases, there was a span of 7 bases. The germline V gene has CDR1 MGHRA and CDR2 YSYEKL.

This chain joins TRBV27 and TRBJ2-2, with D perhaps matching TRBD2 (5 bases). V lost 4 bases to trimming and J lost 3 bases, with 9 bases between them. Looked up from germline, CDR1 is MNHEY and CDR2 is SMNVEV (reference sequence). This CDR3 contains 14 residues. The CDR3 here is CASSSLGDTGELFF. CDR3 sequence (DNA): TGTGCCAGCAGTTCACTAGGAGACACCGGGGAGCTGTTTTTT.